What follows are 13 T cell receptor beta chains derived from one specimen sequenced in a study of cytomegalovirus exposure and HLA in healthy donors. PCR employed 60 Vbeta and 13 Jbeta primers. Sequenced by immunoSEQ multiplex PCR; TCRdb stores in-frame clones only, minus some. The record lists about 140,000 clones, of which the ten most abundant hold 2% to 3%. Sequenced material: PBMCs. Receptors were obtained from a man between 40 and 49 years old in good health and CMV-seronegative.

V and J are TRBV4-2 and TRBJ2-5; 8 bases fit TRBD1. Germline CDR1 is LGHNA and CDR2 is YNFKEQ. CDR3 length equals 15 residues. V dropped 4 bases and J dropped 5; count of bases not matched to a gene: 9. The CDR3 DNA sequence: TGTGCCAGCAGCCCCCGGTCAGGGGGCGGTGAGACCCAGTACTTC. This translates into CASSPRSGGGETQYF.

Written as DNA, the CDR3 is TGTGCCAGCAGCCAGGCGTCTCTGAACACTGAAGCTTTCTTT. Translating gives CASSQASLNTEAFF. J is TRBJ1-1 and V is TRBV7-6; D is unresolved. Deletions cut 5 bases from V and 0 bases from J, with 10 bases between. Germline V gives CDR1 SGHVS, CDR2 FNYEAQ. The CDR3 is 14 residues long.

The chain couples TRBV7-2 to TRBJ2-2, with D perhaps TRBD1 (6 bases). Trimming pared 5 bases from V and 8 bases from J, leaving 9 bases between. Germline values: CDR1 SGHTA, CDR2 FQGNSA. This CDR3 spans 12 amino acids. The CDR3 loop reads CASSPTGGELFF. The CDR3 DNA reads TGTGCCAGCAGCCCAACAGGGGGGGAGCTGTTTTTT.

This chain connects TRBV19 to TRBJ2-5; TRBD2 matches 8 bases. Looked up from germline, CDR1 is LNHDA and CDR2 is SQIVND (reference sequence). This CDR3 is 14 amino acids long. With 6 bases clipped from V and 5 bases from J, the junction kept 8 bases outside the gene matches. The CDR3 sequence is CASSGGGGWETQYF. The CDR3 nucleotides read TGTGCCAGTAGCGGAGGCGGGGGGTGGGAGACCCAGTACTTC.

The chain recombines TRBV11-1 with TRBJ2-5, with TRBD2 identical over 10 bases. The germline gives CDR1 SGHAT, CDR2 FQDESV (reference sequence). The CDR3 has 14 residues. After removal of 6 bases from V and 5 bases from J, the junction contained 6 bases not matched to a gene. CDR3 amino acids: CASRDLAGVETQYF. DNA for the CDR3: TGTGCCAGCAGGGATCTAGCGGGGGTGGAGACCCAGTACTTC.

J is TRBJ2-5 and V is TRBV7-3; tentatively, D is TRBD2 (6 bases). The CDR3 totals 13 residues. The germline V gene has CDR1 SGHTA and CDR2 FQGTGA. The V end was cut by 6 bases, the J end by 5 bases, with 13 bases between. CDR3 residues: CASSRGTDETQYF. The CDR3 nucleotides read TGTGCCAGCAGTCGCGGGACCGACGAGACCCAGTACTTC.

The rearrangement links TRBV7-3 to TRBJ2-1; D is perhaps TRBD1 (5 bases). Trimming cost V 1 base and J 3 bases, with 16 bases left between them. Germline lookup yields CDR1 SGHTA and CDR2 FQGTGA. The CDR3 is 17 amino acids. The CDR3 loop reads CASSLIPRPGNYNEQFF. CDR3 bases: TGTGCCAGCAGCTTAATCCCCCGCCCAGGGAACTACAATGAGCAGTTCTTC. The variable domain in full, completed from reference TRBV7-3 and TRBJ2-1, reads GAGVSQTPSNKVTEKGKYVELRCDPISGHTALYWYRQSLGQGPEFLIYFQGTGAADDSGLPNDRFFAVRPEGSVSTLKIQRTERGDSAVYLCASSLIPRPGNYNEQFFGPGTRLTVL.

The J gene is TRBJ2-2, the V gene TRBV6-4; TRBD1 agrees at 9 bases. The germline V gene has CDR1 MRHNA and CDR2 SNTAGT. CDR3 length: 14 amino acids. J gave up 4 bases and V 6 bases, and 3 bases lay outside the gene matches. CDR3 residues: CASRGDRATGELFF. DNA of the CDR3: TGTGCCAGCAGAGGGGACAGGGCCACCGGGGAGCTGTTTTTT.

Concerning this clone: Other nucleotide sequences in the sample specify the same CDR3. The CDR3 coding sequence is TGTGCCAGCAGCCCCGGAGCTGAAGCTTTCTTT. Protein: CASSPGAEAFF. The chain employs TRBV6-5 and TRBJ1-1; D is unclear. Per germline, CDR1 MNHEY and CDR2 SVGAGI. The V end was cut by 6 bases, the J end by 6 bases, with 8 bases between. CDR3 size: 11 residues.

The genes are TRBV5-4 and TRBJ2-3, with D maybe TRBD2 (7 bases). This CDR3 region has 16 residues. The V end was cut by 1 base, the J end by 4 bases, with 16 bases between. Germline CDR1 and CDR2: SGHNT and YYREEE (reference sequence). CDR3: CASSLSGGAGADTQYF. The DNA of the CDR3 is TGTGCCAGCAGCTTGTCTGGGGGGGCCGGTGCAGATACGCAGTATTTT. Using reference TRBV5-4 and TRBJ2-3 for the parts outside the CDR3, the full variable domain is ETGVTQSPTHLIKTRGQQVTLRCSSQSGHNTVSWYQQALGQGPQFIFQYYREEENGRGNFPPRFSGLQFPNYSSELNVNALELDDSALYLCASSLSGGAGADTQYFGPGTRLTVL.

This rearrangement joins TRBV6-5 to TRBJ2-3; 7 bases line up with TRBD1. Germline CDR1 reads MNHEY; CDR2 reads SVGAGI. This CDR3 region has 15 residues. V lost 6 bases to trimming and J lost 1 base; unmatched junction nucleotides: 7. CDR3 coding DNA: TGTGCCAGCAGATTTTCAGGGGGAGGCACAGATACGCAGTATTTT. It encodes CASRFSGGGTDTQYF.

The gene calls are TRBV7-9 and TRBJ2-5; possible D gene TRBD2, 5 bases. Looked up from germline, CDR1 is SEHNR and CDR2 is FQNEAQ (reference sequence). V was pared by 2 bases and J by 5 bases, with 9 bases between. The CDR3 sequence is 13 residues long. This CDR3 is CASSLSQRETQYF. In nucleotides, the CDR3 is TGTGCCAGCAGCTTATCGCAGCGGGAGACCCAGTACTTC.

The V and J genes are TRBV10-3 and TRBJ1-1, with D maybe TRBD1 (5 bases). The CDR3 runs to 14 residues. Germline V lookup: CDR1 ENHRY, CDR2 SYGVKD. V dropped 2 bases and J dropped 4 bases, with 11 bases sitting between them. CDR3 sequence reads: CAISEGGKGTEAFF. CDR3 coding DNA: TGTGCCATCAGTGAGGGGGGGAAGGGCACTGAAGCTTTCTTT.